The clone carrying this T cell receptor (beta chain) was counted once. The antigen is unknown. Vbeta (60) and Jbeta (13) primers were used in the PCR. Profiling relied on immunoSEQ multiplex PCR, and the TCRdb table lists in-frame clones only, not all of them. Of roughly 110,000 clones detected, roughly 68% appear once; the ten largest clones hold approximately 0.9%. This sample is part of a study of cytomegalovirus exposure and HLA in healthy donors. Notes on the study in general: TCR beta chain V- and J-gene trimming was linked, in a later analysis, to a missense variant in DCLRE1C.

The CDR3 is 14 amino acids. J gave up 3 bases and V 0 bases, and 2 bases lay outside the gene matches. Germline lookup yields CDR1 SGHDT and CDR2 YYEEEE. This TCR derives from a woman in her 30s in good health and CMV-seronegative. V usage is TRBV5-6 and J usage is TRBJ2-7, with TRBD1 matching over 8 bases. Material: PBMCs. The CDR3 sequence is CASSLDRGDYEQYF. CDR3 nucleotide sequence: TGTGCCAGCAGCTTGGACAGGGGGGACTACGAGCAGTACTTC.